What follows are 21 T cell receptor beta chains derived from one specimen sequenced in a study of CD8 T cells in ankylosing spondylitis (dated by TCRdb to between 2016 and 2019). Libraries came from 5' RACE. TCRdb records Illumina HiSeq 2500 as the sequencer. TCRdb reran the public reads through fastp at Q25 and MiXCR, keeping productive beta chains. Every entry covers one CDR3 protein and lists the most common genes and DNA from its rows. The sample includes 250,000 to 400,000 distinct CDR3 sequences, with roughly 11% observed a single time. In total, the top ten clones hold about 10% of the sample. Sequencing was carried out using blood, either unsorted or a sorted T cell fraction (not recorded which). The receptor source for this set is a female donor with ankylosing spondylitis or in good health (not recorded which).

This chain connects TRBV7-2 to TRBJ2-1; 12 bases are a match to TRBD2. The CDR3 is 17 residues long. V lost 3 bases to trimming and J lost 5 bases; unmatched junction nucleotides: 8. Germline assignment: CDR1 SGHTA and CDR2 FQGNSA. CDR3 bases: TGTGCCAGCAGCTTCCCGACTAGCGGGAGCGGCGACAATGAGCAGTTCTTC. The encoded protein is CASSFPTSGSGDNEQFF. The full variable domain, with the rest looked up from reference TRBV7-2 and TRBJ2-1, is GAGVSQSPSNKVTEKGKDVELRCDPISGHTALYWYRQSLGQGLEFLIYFQGNSAPDKSGLPSDRFSAERTGGSVSTLTIQRTQQEDSAVYLCASSFPTSGSGDNEQFFGPGTRLTVL.

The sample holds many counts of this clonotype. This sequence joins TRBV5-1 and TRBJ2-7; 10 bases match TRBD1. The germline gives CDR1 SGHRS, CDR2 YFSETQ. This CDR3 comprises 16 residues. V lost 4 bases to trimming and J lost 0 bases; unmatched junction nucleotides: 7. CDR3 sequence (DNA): TGCGCCAGCAGCCTTCAGGGACAGGGGAGCTCCTACGAGCAGTACTTC. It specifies CASSLQGQGSSYEQYF.

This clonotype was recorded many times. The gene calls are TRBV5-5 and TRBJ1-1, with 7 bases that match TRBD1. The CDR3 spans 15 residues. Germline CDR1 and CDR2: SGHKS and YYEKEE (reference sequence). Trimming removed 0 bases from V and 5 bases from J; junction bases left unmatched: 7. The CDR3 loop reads CASSLGQGLSTEAFF. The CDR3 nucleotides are TGTGCCAGCAGCTTGGGACAGGGATTATCTACTGAAGCTTTCTTT.

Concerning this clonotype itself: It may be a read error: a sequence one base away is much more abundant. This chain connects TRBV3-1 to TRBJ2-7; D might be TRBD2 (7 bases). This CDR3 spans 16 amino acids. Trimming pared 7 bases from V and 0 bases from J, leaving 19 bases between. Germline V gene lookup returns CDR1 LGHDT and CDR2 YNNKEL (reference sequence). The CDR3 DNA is TGTGCCAGCACCCATTACCGGGGGGCACTCTCCTACGAGCAGTACTTC. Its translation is CASTHYRGALSYEQYF.

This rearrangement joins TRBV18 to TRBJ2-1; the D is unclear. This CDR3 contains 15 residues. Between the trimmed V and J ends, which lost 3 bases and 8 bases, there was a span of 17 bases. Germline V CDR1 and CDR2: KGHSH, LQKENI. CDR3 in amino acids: CASSPLSLSLDEQFF. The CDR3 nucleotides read TGTGCCAGCTCACCCCTTTCCCTTTCTCTTGATGAGCAGTTCTTC.

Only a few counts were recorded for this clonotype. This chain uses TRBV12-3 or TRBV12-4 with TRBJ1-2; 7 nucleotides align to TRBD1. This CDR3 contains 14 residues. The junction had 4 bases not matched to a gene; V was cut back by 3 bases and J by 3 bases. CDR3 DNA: TGTGCCAGCAGTTTGGAAGGGGGCGACTATGGCTACACCTTC. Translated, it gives CASSLEGGDYGYTF.

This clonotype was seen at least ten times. The CDR3 is CASSSAPRTGYSGANVLTF. In DNA, the CDR3 is TGTGCCAGCAGTTCCGCCCCTCGGACGGGCTACTCCGGGGCCAACGTCCTGACTTTC. The chain has TRBV11-2 and TRBJ2-6; D call uncertain. Between the trimmed V and J ends, which lost 6 bases and 4 bases, there was a span of 25 bases. Germline V gene sequence: CDR1 SGHAT, CDR2 FQNNGV. The CDR3 contains 19 residues.

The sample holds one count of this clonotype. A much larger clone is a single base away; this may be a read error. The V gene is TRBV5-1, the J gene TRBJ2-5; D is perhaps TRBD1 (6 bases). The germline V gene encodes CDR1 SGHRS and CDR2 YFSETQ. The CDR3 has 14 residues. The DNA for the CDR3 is TGCGCCAGCAGCCTCCGGGACACCGAAGAGACCCAGTCCTTC. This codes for CASSLRDTEETQSF. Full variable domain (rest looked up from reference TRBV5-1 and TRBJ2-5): KAGVTQTPRYLIKTRGQQVTLSCSPISGHRSVSWYQQTPGQGLQFLFEYFSETQRNKGNFPGRFSGRQFSNSRSEMNVSTLELGDSALYLCASSLRDTEETQSFGPGTRLLVL.

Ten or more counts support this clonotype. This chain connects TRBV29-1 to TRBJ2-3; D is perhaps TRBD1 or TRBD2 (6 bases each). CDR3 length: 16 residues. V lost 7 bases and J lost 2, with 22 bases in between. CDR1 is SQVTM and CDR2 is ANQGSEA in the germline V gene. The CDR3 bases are TGCAGCGGCCTCAATACGTGGGGGGCCTCCACAGATACGCAGTATTTT. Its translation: CSGLNTWGASTDTQYF.

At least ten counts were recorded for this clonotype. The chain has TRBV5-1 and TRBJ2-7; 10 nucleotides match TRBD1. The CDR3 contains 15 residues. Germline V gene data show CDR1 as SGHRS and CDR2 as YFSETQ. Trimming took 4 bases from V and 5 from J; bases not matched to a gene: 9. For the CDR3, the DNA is TGCGCCAGCAGCCCATGGACAGGGGGTGGCAACGAGCAGTACTTC. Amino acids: CASSPWTGGGNEQYF.

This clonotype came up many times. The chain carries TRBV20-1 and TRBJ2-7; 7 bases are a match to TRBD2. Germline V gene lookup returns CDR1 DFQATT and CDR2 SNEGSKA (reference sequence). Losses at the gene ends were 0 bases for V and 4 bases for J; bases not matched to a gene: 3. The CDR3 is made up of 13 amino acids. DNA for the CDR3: TGCAGTGCTAGAGAGACTAGCACGTACGAGCAGTACTTC. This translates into CSARETSTYEQYF.

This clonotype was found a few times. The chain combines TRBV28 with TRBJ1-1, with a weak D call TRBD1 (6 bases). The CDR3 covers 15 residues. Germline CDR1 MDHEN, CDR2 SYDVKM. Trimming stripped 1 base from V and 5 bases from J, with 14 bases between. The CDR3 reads CASSLLDRRGTEAFF. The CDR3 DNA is TGTGCCAGCAGTTTATTGGACAGACGGGGGACTGAAGCTTTCTTT. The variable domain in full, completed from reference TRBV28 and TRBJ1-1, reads DVKVTQSSRYLVKRTGEKVFLECVQDMDHENMFWYRQDPGLGLRLIYFSYDVKMKEKGDIPEGYSVSREKKERFSLILESASTNQTSMYLCASSLLDRRGTEAFFGQGTRLTVV.

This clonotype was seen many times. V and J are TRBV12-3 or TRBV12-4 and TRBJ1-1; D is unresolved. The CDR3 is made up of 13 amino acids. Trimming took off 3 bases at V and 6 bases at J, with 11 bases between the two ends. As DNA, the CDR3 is TGTGCCAGCAGTTTGGGCCGACGACCTGAAGCTTTCTTT. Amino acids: CASSLGRRPEAFF.

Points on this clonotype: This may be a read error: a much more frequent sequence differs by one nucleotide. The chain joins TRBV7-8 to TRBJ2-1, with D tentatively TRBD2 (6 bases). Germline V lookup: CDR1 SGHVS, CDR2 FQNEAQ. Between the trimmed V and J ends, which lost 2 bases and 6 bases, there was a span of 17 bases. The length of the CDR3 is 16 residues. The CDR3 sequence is CASSLMYRDLCNEQFF. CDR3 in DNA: TGTGCCAGCAGCTTAATGTACCGGGACTTATGCAATGAGCAGTTCTTC.

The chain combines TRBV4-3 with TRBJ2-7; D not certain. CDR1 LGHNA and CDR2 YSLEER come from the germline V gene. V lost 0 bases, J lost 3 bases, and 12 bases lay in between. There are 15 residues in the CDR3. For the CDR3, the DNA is TGCGCCAGCAGCCAAGATGCCAGGTTCCACTACGAGCAGTACTTC. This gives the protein CASSQDARFHYEQYF.

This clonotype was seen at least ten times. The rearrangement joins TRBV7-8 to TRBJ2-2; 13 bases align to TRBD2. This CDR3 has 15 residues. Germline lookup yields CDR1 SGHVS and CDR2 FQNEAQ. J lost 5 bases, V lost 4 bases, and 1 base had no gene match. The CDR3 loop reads CASSWTSGRTGELFF. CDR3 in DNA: TGTGCCAGCAGCTGGACTAGCGGGAGAACCGGGGAGCTGTTTTTT.

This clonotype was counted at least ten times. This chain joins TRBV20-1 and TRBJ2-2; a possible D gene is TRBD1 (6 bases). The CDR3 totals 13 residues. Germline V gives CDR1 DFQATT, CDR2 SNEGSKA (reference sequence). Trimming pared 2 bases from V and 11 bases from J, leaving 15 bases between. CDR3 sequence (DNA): TGCAGTGCTAGAACAGGGCCCCGGGGTGAGCTGTTTTTT. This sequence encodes CSARTGPRGELFF.

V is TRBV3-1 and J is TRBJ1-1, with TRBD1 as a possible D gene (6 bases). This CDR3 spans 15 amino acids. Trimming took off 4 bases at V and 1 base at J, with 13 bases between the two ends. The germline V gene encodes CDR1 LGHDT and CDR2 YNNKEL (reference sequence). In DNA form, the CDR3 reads TGTGCCAGCAGCCGGCGGTTGACAGGGAACACTGAAGCTTTCTTT. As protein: CASSRRLTGNTEAFF.

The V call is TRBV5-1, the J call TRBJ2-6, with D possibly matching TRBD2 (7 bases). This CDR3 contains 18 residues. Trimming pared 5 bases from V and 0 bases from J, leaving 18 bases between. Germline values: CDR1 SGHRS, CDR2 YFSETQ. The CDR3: CASRYWGGRSSGANVLTF. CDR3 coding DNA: TGCGCCAGCAGATATTGGGGGGGCAGATCCTCTGGGGCCAACGTCCTGACTTTC.

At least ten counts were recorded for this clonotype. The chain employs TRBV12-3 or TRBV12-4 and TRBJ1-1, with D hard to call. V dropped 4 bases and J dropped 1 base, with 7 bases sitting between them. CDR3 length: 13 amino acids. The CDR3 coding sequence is TGTGCCAGCAGTTCATCAGCGAACACTGAAGCTTTCTTT. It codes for CASSSSANTEAFF.

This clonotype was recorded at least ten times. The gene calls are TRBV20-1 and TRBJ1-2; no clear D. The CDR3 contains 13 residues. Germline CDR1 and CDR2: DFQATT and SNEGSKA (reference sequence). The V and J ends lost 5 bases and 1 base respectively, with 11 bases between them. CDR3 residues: CSASDYLNYGYTF. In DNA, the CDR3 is TGCAGTGCTTCCGATTATCTTAACTATGGCTACACCTTC.